The 23 T cell receptor beta chains presented below share a single source sample, sequenced in a study of radiotherapy plus CTLA-4 blockade in lung cancer. Only in-frame clones appear in the TCRdb table, and some are missing; sequencing was by immunoSEQ multiplex PCR. The data show tens of thousands of clones, over 70% seen once. This sample comprised peripheral blood, obtained from a patient treated with radiotherapy plus ipilimumab. Every receptor here comes from a human donor with non-small cell lung cancer that progressed on radiotherapy plus ipilimumab.

Notes on this clone: Different DNA sequences within this sample yield the same CDR3. V gene TRBV2 combines with J gene TRBJ1-2; D unclear. Germline CDR1 reads SNHLY; CDR2 reads FYNNEI. The V end lost 0 bases, the J end lost 2 bases, and 1 base lay between the germline ends. The CDR3 extends over 12 amino acids. CDR3 region: CASSEANYGYTF. CDR3 DNA sequence: TGTGCCAGCAGTGAAGCCAACTATGGCTACACCTTC.

The J gene is TRBJ2-2, the V gene TRBV4-3, with D perhaps matching TRBD1 or TRBD2 (5 bases each). Germline assignment: CDR1 LGHNA and CDR2 YSLEER. The CDR3 has 17 residues. Trimming removed 0 bases at V and 0 bases at J, with 11 bases between. The CDR3 sequence: CASSQDLLGANTGELFF. The DNA of the CDR3 is TGCGCCAGCAGCCAAGATCTACTAGGGGCGAACACCGGGGAGCTGTTTTTT.

The rearrangement links TRBV11-2 to TRBJ2-2; 8 bases agree with TRBD2. The trim removed 5 bases at V and 6 bases at J, leaving 5 bases unmatched. Germline CDR1 and CDR2: SGHAT and FQNNGV. This CDR3 is built from 14 residues. In DNA form, the CDR3 reads TGTGCCAGCAGCCCCGGGGGGGTGCCCGGGGAGCTGTTTTTT. Amino acids: CASSPGGVPGELFF.

The chain combines TRBV6-1 with TRBJ1-5; D is perhaps TRBD1 (5 bases). Deletions cut 8 bases from V and 9 bases from J, with 17 bases between. This CDR3 is 13 amino acids long. The germline V gene has CDR1 MNHNS and CDR2 SASEGT. The CDR3 sequence is CASSARGSGPQHF. CDR3 nucleotide sequence: TGTGCCAGCTCAGCCCGGGGCTCCGGGCCCCAGCATTTT.

This clone was seen once. The chain carries TRBV13 and TRBJ2-1; 12 bases agree with TRBD2. V shed 8 bases and J 7 bases; nucleotides not matched to a gene: 3. From germline, CDR1 is PRHDT and CDR2 FYEKMQ (reference sequence). This CDR3 region has 13 residues. CDR3 region: CASGTSGRNEQFF. In DNA, the CDR3 is TGTGCCAGCGGGACTAGCGGGCGGAATGAGCAGTTCTTC. Using reference TRBV13 and TRBJ2-1 for the parts outside the CDR3, the full variable domain is AAGVIQSPRHLIKEKRETATLKCYPIPRHDTVYWYQQGPGQDPQFLISFYEKMQSDKGSIPDRFSAQQFSDYHSELNMSSLELGDSALYFCASGTSGRNEQFFGPGTRLTVL.

A single count supports this clone. The chain has TRBV19 and TRBJ2-1; D gene uncertain. V lost 3 bases to trimming and J lost 0 bases, with 3 bases between them. This CDR3 region has 13 residues. The V gene's germline CDR1 is LNHDA and CDR2 SQIVND (reference sequence). CDR3 sequence: CASSIGSYNEQFF. The CDR3 DNA reads as TGTGCCAGTAGTATTGGCTCCTACAATGAGCAGTTCTTC. Using reference TRBV19 and TRBJ2-1 for the parts outside the CDR3, the full variable domain is DGGITQSPKYLFRKEGQNVTLSCEQNLNHDAMYWYRQDPGQGLRLIYYSQIVNDFQKGDIAEGYSVSREKKESFPLTVTSAQKNPTAFYLCASSIGSYNEQFFGPGTRLTVL.

This clone was counted between two and nine times. The chain couples TRBV27 to TRBJ2-1, with a possible D match to TRBD2 (6 bases). This CDR3 has 16 amino acids. In germline, CDR1 is MNHEY, CDR2 SMNVEV (reference sequence). V was clipped by 5 bases and J by 0 bases, with 14 bases between them. The CDR3 spells CASSVVGRSSYNEQFF. The CDR3 nucleotides are TGTGCCAGCAGTGTGGTTGGGAGGAGCTCCTACAATGAGCAGTTCTTC.

J is TRBJ1-4 and V is TRBV5-1, with D perhaps TRBD1 (5 bases). The CDR3 runs 14 residues. Germline assignment: CDR1 SGHRS and CDR2 YFSETQ. V was trimmed by 0 bases and J by 2 bases, leaving 5 bases between them. The CDR3 nucleotides are TGCGCCAGCAGCTTGGGGGGCACTAATGAAAAACTGTTTTTT. Translating it yields CASSLGGTNEKLFF.

J is TRBJ1-2 and V is TRBV5-6, with D perhaps matching TRBD1 (6 bases). V shed 1 base and J shed 2 bases, with 12 bases lying between them. CDR3 length: 15 amino acids. The V gene's germline CDR1 is SGHDT and CDR2 YYEEEE. CDR3 DNA sequence: TGTGCCAGCAGCTTGTGGGCAGGGGCCAACTATGGCTACACCTTC. Its protein is CASSLWAGANYGYTF.

The rearrangement joins TRBV28 to TRBJ1-2; D may be TRBD1 (5 bases). V shed 3 bases and J shed 4 bases, with 15 bases lying between them. The germline V gene has CDR1 MDHEN and CDR2 SYDVKM. This CDR3 region has 15 residues. CDR3 sequence (DNA): TGTGCCAGCAGTTTTAATTTGAGGGACCTCTATGGCTACACCTTC. Amino acid sequence: CASSFNLRDLYGYTF.

The gene calls are TRBV27 and TRBJ1-4; the match to TRBD1 covers 9 bases. CDR3 length: 18 amino acids. Germline lookup yields CDR1 MNHEY and CDR2 SMNVEV (reference sequence). The V and J ends lost 4 bases and 0 bases, in that order; junction bases with no gene match: 9. CDR3 loop: CASSSGTGKISTNEKLFF. CDR3 DNA sequence: TGTGCCAGCAGTTCAGGGACAGGGAAGATATCAACTAATGAAAAACTGTTTTTT.

This sequence joins TRBV5-1 and TRBJ2-2, with D possibly TRBD1 on 6 matching bases. The V and J ends lost 2 bases and 6 bases respectively, with 11 bases between them. CDR3 length: 14 amino acids. The germline CDR1 and CDR2 sequences are SGHRS and YFSETQ. DNA of the CDR3: TGCGCCAGCAGCTTAACAGGGAAGCCCGGGGAGCTGTTTTTT. It translates to CASSLTGKPGELFF.

V gene TRBV5-4 combines with J gene TRBJ2-5, with D hard to call. V lost 4 bases to trimming and J lost 1 base, with 17 bases between them. The CDR3 runs to 16 residues. In germline, CDR1 is SGHNT, CDR2 YYREEE (reference sequence). Here the CDR3 reads CASSLSNFGPQETQYF. The CDR3 coding sequence is TGTGCCAGCAGCCTATCAAATTTCGGGCCCCAAGAGACCCAGTACTTC. The variable domain in full, completed from reference TRBV5-4 and TRBJ2-5, reads ETGVTQSPTHLIKTRGQQVTLRCSSQSGHNTVSWYQQALGQGPQFIFQYYREEENGRGNFPPRFSGLQFPNYSSELNVNALELDDSALYLCASSLSNFGPQETQYFGPGTRLLVL.

This sequence joins TRBV19 and TRBJ2-2; weak D call: TRBD1 (6 bases). Per the germline V gene, CDR1 is LNHDA and CDR2 is SQIVND (reference sequence). Trimming removed 1 base at V and 5 bases at J, with 17 bases between. The CDR3 is 17 amino acids. The CDR3 nucleotides read TGTGCCAGTAGTATAGCCTACTCAGGGGCCGGTACCGGGGAGCTGTTTTTT. It yields the protein CASSIAYSGAGTGELFF.

CDR3 nucleotides: TGTGCCAGCAGCCGTACCGGGACTTCGACCTACAATGAGCAGTTCTTC. As protein: CASSRTGTSTYNEQFF. The chain is built from TRBV7-2 and TRBJ2-1, with D possibly matching TRBD2 (6 bases). With 5 bases removed from V and 2 bases from J, the gap between germline ends came to 16 bases. The length of the CDR3 is 16 residues. CDR1 and CDR2 from the germline V gene are SGHTA and FQGNSA.

The rearrangement uses TRBV29-1 and TRBJ2-7; no reliable D call. V gave up 3 bases and J gave up 5 bases, with 14 bases separating them. Germline V CDR1 and CDR2: SQVTM, ANQGSEA. The CDR3 runs to 13 residues. The CDR3 is CSVDSGTKHEQYF. The CDR3 bases are TGCAGCGTTGATTCAGGTACTAAACACGAGCAGTACTTC.

This clone was detected a few times. The chain couples TRBV7-6 to TRBJ2-1; D is ambiguous. This CDR3 has 13 residues. V shed 0 bases and J shed 7 bases, with 7 bases lying between them. Looked up from germline, CDR1 is SGHVS and CDR2 is FNYEAQ. CDR3 coding DNA: TGTGCCAGCAGCTTAGCCGTGGGTAATGAGCAGTTCTTC. Translating it yields CASSLAVGNEQFF.

This clone was seen a few times. V and J are TRBV4-1 and TRBJ1-1; the D is unclear. This CDR3 spans 12 amino acids. Deletions cut 1 base from V and 5 bases from J, with 5 bases between. From germline, CDR1 is MGHRA and CDR2 YSYEKL. The CDR3 loop is CASSQGITEAFF. The DNA of the CDR3 is TGCGCCAGCAGCCAAGGCATTACTGAAGCTTTCTTT.

The chain links TRBV5-1 to TRBJ1-4; D unresolved. CDR3 length equals 14 residues. From germline, CDR1 is SGHRS and CDR2 YFSETQ. V was pared by 1 base and J by 6 bases, with 10 bases between. CDR3 sequence: CASSLSTFDEKLFF. The CDR3, as DNA: TGCGCCAGCAGCTTGTCGACGTTTGATGAAAAACTGTTTTTT.

This chain's CDR3 is CASSFNRGRLGYEQYF. DNA for the CDR3: TGTGCCAGCAGTTTTAACAGGGGGCGCCTAGGGTACGAGCAGTACTTC. V usage is TRBV28 and J usage is TRBJ2-7; 9 positions agree with TRBD1. CDR1 and CDR2 from the germline V gene are MDHEN and SYDVKM. This CDR3 spans 16 amino acids. Trimming at V came to 3 bases and at J to 4 bases, leaving 10 bases not matched to a gene.

The chain couples TRBV2 to TRBJ1-2; the match to TRBD1 covers 10 bases. The germline CDR1 and CDR2 sequences are SNHLY and FYNNEI. The CDR3 is 12 residues long. V shed 8 bases, J shed 12 bases, and the junction held 9 bases outside the gene matches. CDR3 residues: CASRDRGPLHTF. The CDR3 DNA is TGTGCCAGCCGGGACAGGGGCCCCCTGCACACCTTC.

The chain recombines TRBV9 with TRBJ2-1, with D possibly being TRBD1 or TRBD2 (5 bases each). Looked up from germline, CDR1 is SGDLS and CDR2 is YYNGEE. The germline V and J ends were trimmed by 4 bases and 5 bases, with 13 bases remaining between them. The CDR3 is made up of 14 amino acids. The chain's CDR3 is CASSPWDGDNEQFF. In DNA, the CDR3 is TGTGCCAGCAGCCCCTGGGACGGGGACAATGAGCAGTTCTTC.

This sequence joins TRBV6-1 and TRBJ1-5, with D perhaps TRBD1 (6 bases). The CDR3 covers 14 residues. Germline CDR1 and CDR2: MNHNS and SASEGT. V lost 6 bases and J lost 6, with 15 bases in between. Written as DNA, the CDR3 is TGTGCCAGCAGGCAGACAGGCGTCGGTCAGCCCCAGCATTTT. The encoded protein is CASRQTGVGQPQHF.